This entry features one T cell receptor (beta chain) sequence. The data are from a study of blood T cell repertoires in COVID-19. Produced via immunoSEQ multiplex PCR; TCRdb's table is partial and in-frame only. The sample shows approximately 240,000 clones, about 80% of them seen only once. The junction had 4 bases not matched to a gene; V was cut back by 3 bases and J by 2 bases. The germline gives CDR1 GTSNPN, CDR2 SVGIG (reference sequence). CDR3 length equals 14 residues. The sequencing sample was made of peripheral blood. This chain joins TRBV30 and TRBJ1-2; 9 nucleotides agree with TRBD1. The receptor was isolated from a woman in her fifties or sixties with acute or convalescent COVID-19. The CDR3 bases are TGTGCCTGGAGGGGACAGGGCAACAACTATGGCTACACCTTC. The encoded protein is CAWRGQGNNYGYTF.